The 4 T cell receptor beta chains given below trace back to one sample, sequenced in a study of blood T cells in healthy people across ages. Through a sample-barcoded 5' primer and a J-beta primer mix, a second PCR was run for about 7 to 12 cycles. TCRdb reprocessed the 5' RACE reads with MiXCR, giving one entry per CDR3 protein. The sample records over 950,000 distinct CDR3 sequences, around two fifths being singletons. The sequenced material came from blood. Receptors were obtained from a man between 18 and 29 years old in good health.

A few counts support this clonotype. The chain links TRBV5-1 to TRBJ1-6; D uncertain. The CDR3 spans 14 residues. Germline loops: CDR1 SGHRS, CDR2 YFSETQ. V gave up 0 bases and J gave up 5 bases, with 6 bases separating them. CDR3 sequence reads: CASSLDLNNSPLHF. The CDR3 DNA sequence: TGCGCCAGCAGCTTGGACCTGAATAATTCACCCCTCCACTTT.

The chain has TRBV19 and TRBJ1-1, with D unresolved. V gave up 0 bases and J gave up 0 bases, with 11 bases separating them. The germline gives CDR1 LNHDA, CDR2 SQIVND (reference sequence). The CDR3 spans 16 residues. The CDR3 region is CASSIETTPVNTEAFF. The DNA of the CDR3 is TGTGCCAGTAGTATAGAAACTACACCTGTGAACACTGAAGCTTTCTTT.

The chain employs TRBV7-9 and TRBJ2-3, with a weak D call TRBD2 (5 bases). Trimming left V 9 bases short and J 4 bases short, with 11 bases between. Per the germline V gene, CDR1 is SEHNR and CDR2 is FQNEAQ (reference sequence). This CDR3 spans 12 amino acids. The CDR3 sequence is CASAPGADTQYF. The CDR3 DNA reads TGTGCCAGTGCCCCCGGGGCAGATACGCAGTATTTT.

This sequence joins TRBV11-1 and TRBJ2-3; TRBD2 aligns across 7 bases. V was pared by 5 bases and J by 2 bases, with 4 bases of the junction left unmatched. CDR1 is SGHAT and CDR2 is FQDESV in the germline V gene (reference sequence). The CDR3 is 14 residues long. The CDR3 region is CASSPSGTTDTQYF. As DNA, the CDR3 is TGTGCCAGCAGCCCAAGCGGGACCACAGATACGCAGTATTTT.